These T cell receptor beta chains were read from a single sample in a study of identical twins. TCRdb re-analysed the 5' RACE reads in MiXCR, keeping a single row per CDR3 protein. In the table there are around 290,000 distinct CDR3 sequences, roughly 9.7% of which are singletons. The sample also formed part of further work on yellow fever vaccine responses in identical twins.

Sample: CD8+ T cells sorted from blood. Receptors originate from a woman younger than 35 in good health. CDR3s include the opening cysteine and the closing phenylalanine or tryptophan. A D gene is named only where the DNA matches it firmly. A row's size may be missing; if present it is once, few, many or a size class.

size	D	J	V	CDR3	DNA
many	-	TRBJ1-1	TRBV5-1	CASSLEGPEAFF	TGCGCCAGCAGCTTGGAAGGCCCTGAAGCTTTCTTT
-	TRBD2	TRBJ2-7	TRBV24-1	CATSETSGGIYEQYF	TGTGCCACCAGTGAAACTAGCGGGGGAATCTACGAGCAGTACTTC
many	TRBD1	TRBJ2-3	TRBV12-3/TRBV12-4	CASSPGTGNPDTQYF	TGTGCCAGCAGTCCCGGGACAGGGAATCCAGATACGCAGTATTTT
many	TRBD2	TRBJ2-3	TRBV14	CASRVSGGAWDTQYF	TGTGCCAGCAGGGTTTCCGGGGGGGCCTGGGATACGCAGTATTTT
-	TRBD2	TRBJ2-2	TRBV3-1	CASSQSRGDPVAGELFF	TGTGCCAGCAGCCAATCGCGGGGGGATCCAGTCGCCGGGGAGCTGTTTTTT
-	TRBD1	TRBJ2-6	TRBV11-1	CASSLLGTGNSGANVLTF	TGTGCCAGCAGCTTACTAGGGACAGGGAACTCTGGGGCCAACGTCCTGACTTTC
many	TRBD2	TRBJ2-3	TRBV6-2/TRBV6-3	CASSYQNPPTGTSGSDPDTQYF	TGTGCCAGCAGTTACCAAAATCCCCCCACCGGGACTAGCGGGAGTGATCCAGATACGCAGTATTTT
few	TRBD1	TRBJ2-7	TRBV24-1	CATSDPGTGSEQYF	TGTGCCACCAGTGACCCCGGGACAGGTTCCGAGCAGTACTTC
-	-	TRBJ2-1	TRBV27	CASSLIRGNEQFF	TGTGCCAGCAGTTTAATCCGAGGCAATGAGCAGTTCTTC
few	-	TRBJ1-2	TRBV2	CARMNQETVIYGYTF	TGTGCCAGAATGAATCAAGAGACAGTGATCTATGGCTACACCTTC
many	TRBD1	TRBJ1-3	TRBV5-1	CASSPGQGIRNTIYF	TGCGCCAGCAGCCCGGGACAGGGTATTCGAAACACCATATATTTT
few	-	TRBJ2-7	TRBV5-1	CASSLDLGGSLEQYF	TGCGCCAGCAGCTTGGATCTAGGGGGATCTCTCGAGCAGTACTTC
few	TRBD2	TRBJ2-3	TRBV4-1	CASSPPPSGDTDTQYF	TGCGCCAGCAGCCCCCCCCCTAGCGGGGACACAGATACGCAGTATTTT
many	TRBD1	TRBJ2-3	TRBV6-2/TRBV6-3	CAISTGGETDTQYF	TGTGCCATCTCGACAGGGGGAGAGACAGATACGCAGTATTTT
few	-	TRBJ2-4	TRBV3-1	CASSHRLAKNIQYF	TGTGCCAGCAGCCACCGATTAGCCAAAAACATTCAGTACTTC
-	TRBD2	TRBJ2-3	TRBV11-2	CASTHNGLAETGGTDTQYF	TGTGCCAGCACCCACAATGGACTAGCGGAAACTGGAGGCACAGATACGCAGTATTTT
few	TRBD1	TRBJ2-7	TRBV15	CATSRGYGTGEPEQYF	TGTGCCACCAGCAGGGGTTACGGGACAGGGGAACCCGAGCAGTACTTC
few	-	TRBJ2-5	TRBV6-1	CASSEIRGQETQYF	TGTGCCAGCAGTGAAATAAGGGGACAAGAGACCCAGTACTTC
many	-	TRBJ2-3	TRBV20-1	CSAREPSGVGDTQYF	TGCAGTGCTAGAGAGCCCTCGGGTGTGGGGGATACGCAGTATTTT
few	TRBD1	TRBJ1-4	TRBV3-1	CASSLPQGADEKLFF	TGTGCCAGCAGCCTCCCACAGGGGGCAGATGAAAAACTGTTTTTT
-	-	TRBJ2-1	TRBV6-2/TRBV6-3	CASSVLASNYNEQFF	TGTGCCAGCAGTGTACTAGCTTCAAACTACAATGAGCAGTTCTTC